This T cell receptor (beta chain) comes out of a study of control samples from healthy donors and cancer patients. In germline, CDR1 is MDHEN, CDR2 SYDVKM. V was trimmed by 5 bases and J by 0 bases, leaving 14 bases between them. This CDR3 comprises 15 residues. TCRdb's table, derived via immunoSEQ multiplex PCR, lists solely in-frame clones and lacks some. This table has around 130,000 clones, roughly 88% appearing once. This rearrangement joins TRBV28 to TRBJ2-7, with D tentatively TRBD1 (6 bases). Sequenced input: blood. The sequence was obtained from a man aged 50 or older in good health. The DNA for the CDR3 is TGTGCCAGCAGTGGACAGAGACCGAGCTCCTACGAGCAGTACTTC. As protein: CASSGQRPSSYEQYF. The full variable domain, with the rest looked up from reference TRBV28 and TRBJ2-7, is DVKVTQSSRYLVKRTGEKVFLECVQDMDHENMFWYRQDPGLGLRLIYFSYDVKMKEKGDIPEGYSVSREKKERFSLILESASTNQTSMYLCASSGQRPSSYEQYFGPGTRLTVT.